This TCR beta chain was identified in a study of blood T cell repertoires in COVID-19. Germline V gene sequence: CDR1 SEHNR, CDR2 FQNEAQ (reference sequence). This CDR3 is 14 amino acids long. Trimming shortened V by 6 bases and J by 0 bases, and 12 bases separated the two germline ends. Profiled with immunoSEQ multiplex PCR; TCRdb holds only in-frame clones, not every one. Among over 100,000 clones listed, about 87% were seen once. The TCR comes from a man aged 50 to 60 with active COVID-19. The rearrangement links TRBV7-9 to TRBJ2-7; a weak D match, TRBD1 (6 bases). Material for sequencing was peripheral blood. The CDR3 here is CASSSRDNSYEQYF. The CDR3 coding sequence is TGTGCCAGCAGTTCACGGGACAACTCCTACGAGCAGTACTTC.